The 19 T cell receptor beta chains listed next were all sequenced from one sample in a study of T cell changes during pregnancy in multiple sclerosis. The repertoire was sequenced with immunoSEQ multiplex PCR; TCRdb's copy has only in-frame clones and lacks some. The data contain 20,000 to 25,000 clones, over 75% of them singletons. The starting material was CD8+ T cells from peripheral blood mononuclear cells, obtained after pregnancy. The receptors here all came from a female donor with multiple sclerosis, enrolled in a pregnancy study.

The chain joins TRBV10-2 to TRBJ2-2; 8 bases align to TRBD1. The CDR3 is 17 residues long. Per germline, CDR1 WSHSY and CDR2 SAAADI. The V segment lost 10 bases and the J segment 1 base; nucleotides outside the gene matches: 14. CDR3 DNA sequence: TGCGCCACCCCGACTGGACAGGGCCCTTTGAACACCGGGGAGCTGTTTTTT. Protein sequence: CATPTGQGPLNTGELFF.

The V call is TRBV9, the J call TRBJ2-1, with 8 bases lining up with TRBD2. The CDR3 covers 13 residues. V shed 3 bases, J shed 8 bases, and the junction held 4 bases outside the gene matches. CDR1 and CDR2 (germline): SGDLS, YYNGEE. The CDR3 reads CASSASGGDEQFF. The CDR3 DNA reads as TGTGCCAGCAGCGCCAGCGGGGGCGATGAGCAGTTCTTC.

V usage is TRBV27 and J usage is TRBJ1-2; possibly TRBD1 for D (5 bases). V was shortened by 8 bases and J by 8 bases, with 27 bases between the two germline ends. This CDR3 is built from 16 residues. Germline loops: CDR1 MNHEY, CDR2 SMNVEV (reference sequence). CDR3 nucleotide sequence: TGTGCCAGCCTCGGCGTTCCTCCACAGGTTCTACGGGGCTACACCTTC. Encoded protein: CASLGVPPQVLRGYTF.

V and J are TRBV7-9 and TRBJ2-2, with TRBD2 matching over 7 bases. Germline V gene data show CDR1 as SEHNR and CDR2 as FQNEAQ (reference sequence). Trimming took 1 base from V and 4 from J; bases not matched to a gene: 12. The CDR3 length is 18 residues. The CDR3 sequence is CASSLVAGRDYRTGELFF. The CDR3 DNA reads TGTGCCAGCAGCTTAGTGGCGGGGAGGGACTATCGCACCGGGGAGCTGTTTTTT. The complete variable domain, with remaining parts taken from reference TRBV7-9 and TRBJ2-2, reads DTGVSQNPRHKITKRGQNVTFRCDPISEHNRLYWYRQTLGQGPEFLTYFQNEAQLEKSRLLSDRFSAERPKGSFSTLEIQRTEQGDSAMYLCASSLVAGRDYRTGELFFGEGSRLTVL.

V usage is TRBV28 and J usage is TRBJ2-3; TRBD2 agrees at 14 bases. This CDR3 comprises 18 residues. The V gene's germline CDR1 is MDHEN and CDR2 SYDVKM. The trim removed 5 bases at V and 2 bases at J, leaving 9 bases unmatched. The CDR3 nucleotides read TGTGCCAGCAGTGCACCCCCGGGACTAGCGGGAGACACAGATACGCAGTATTTT. It translates to CASSAPPGLAGDTDTQYF.

CDR3: CASSEISGHRPYEQYF. The DNA of the CDR3 is TGTGCCAGCAGTGAAATATCGGGACATCGGCCCTACGAGCAGTACTTC. The chain is built from TRBV6-1 and TRBJ2-7, with D possibly TRBD1 on 6 matching bases. Trimming stripped 2 bases from V and 2 bases from J, with 16 bases between. Germline-derived CDR1 and CDR2 are MNHNS and SASEGT. The CDR3 covers 16 residues.

The table lists this clone with a count of one. V usage is TRBV27 and J usage is TRBJ2-1; no clear D. The CDR3 runs to 12 residues. In germline, CDR1 is MNHEY, CDR2 SMNVEV (reference sequence). Trimming stripped 5 bases from V and 7 bases from J, with 9 bases between. The CDR3 DNA reads as TGTGCCAGCAGTGTCAGCGCTAATGAGCAGTTCTTC. Its protein product is CASSVSANEQFF.

CDR3 region: CASSLVRGPNEKLFF. The CDR3 coding sequence is TGCGCCAGCAGTCTCGTCAGGGGACCTAATGAAAAACTGTTTTTT. The chain couples TRBV4-1 to TRBJ1-4, with D possibly TRBD1 on 6 matching bases. CDR1 is MGHRA, CDR2 YSYEKL, per germline. Deletions cut 6 bases from V and 3 bases from J, with 14 bases between. This CDR3 is built from 15 residues.

The chain links TRBV19 to TRBJ1-2, with 7 bases matching TRBD1. CDR1 and CDR2 (germline): LNHDA, SQIVND (reference sequence). The ends lost 5 bases at V and 4 bases at J; junction bases unmatched: 7. The CDR3 loop spans 14 amino acids. CDR3 amino acids: CASSFHRGPYGYTF. In DNA, the CDR3 is TGTGCCAGTAGTTTCCACAGGGGCCCCTATGGCTACACCTTC.

By share of the sample, this clone is medium-sized. The genes are TRBV6-5 and TRBJ1-5; 7 bases are a match to TRBD1. Germline V gene sequence: CDR1 MNHEY, CDR2 SVGAGI. This CDR3 region has 14 residues. With V trimmed by 5 bases and J by 3 bases, 4 bases remained unmatched. The CDR3 sequence is CASSTTGANQPQHF. CDR3 in DNA: TGTGCCAGCAGTACAACAGGGGCCAATCAGCCCCAGCATTTT.

The chain combines TRBV10-3 with TRBJ1-3, with TRBD1 matching over 9 bases. The CDR3 is 17 amino acids. V lost 4 bases to trimming and J lost 0 bases; unmatched junction nucleotides: 7. Germline loops: CDR1 ENHRY, CDR2 SYGVKD. In DNA, the CDR3 is TGTGCCATCAGTGTCGGGACAGGGAAAGTCTCTGGAAACACCATATATTTT. Translating it yields CAISVGTGKVSGNTIYF.

This chain connects TRBV27 to TRBJ2-7, with 9 positions matching TRBD1. Germline-derived CDR1 and CDR2 are MNHEY and SMNVEV (reference sequence). This CDR3 is built from 14 residues. The ends lost 5 bases at V and 4 bases at J; junction bases unmatched: 6. As DNA, the CDR3 is TGTGCCAGCAGTACAAGGACAGGGGTGTACGAGCAGTACTTC. It yields the protein CASSTRTGVYEQYF.

The chain combines TRBV11-3 with TRBJ2-1; TRBD1 is a possible D gene (5 bases). The CDR3 is made up of 16 amino acids. V lost 2 bases and J lost 2, with 13 bases in between. Germline loops: CDR1 SGHNT, CDR2 YENEEA. The CDR3 loop is CASSLIGEATYNEQFF. DNA for the CDR3: TGTGCCAGCAGCTTAATAGGGGAAGCCACCTACAATGAGCAGTTCTTC.

This clone came up once. This chain joins TRBV30 and TRBJ1-2; D possibly corresponds to TRBD1 (6 bases). The CDR3 consists of 12 residues. Germline CDR1 and CDR2: GTSNPN and SVGIG (reference sequence). Between the trimmed V and J ends, which lost 1 base and 8 bases, there was a span of 11 bases. CDR3 loop: CAWSDSGVGYTF. The DNA for the CDR3 is TGTGCCTGGAGTGACTCAGGGGTCGGCTACACCTTC.

The chain has TRBV7-2 and TRBJ2-3; 8 bases fit TRBD1. Germline loops: CDR1 SGHTA, CDR2 FQGNSA. V trimming: 3 bases; J trimming: 6 bases; junction bases outside the gene matches: 8. This CDR3 comprises 15 residues. The CDR3 spells CASSFLDRVGDTQYF. As DNA, the CDR3 is TGTGCCAGCAGCTTCTTGGACAGGGTCGGGGATACGCAGTATTTT.

This clone was seen just once. V is TRBV7-6 and J is TRBJ2-5, with TRBD1 matching 8 bases. Judging by the DNA end, TRBJ2-7 fits better; the J call may be wrong. The CDR3 runs to 14 residues. Germline CDR1 SGHVS, CDR2 FNYEAQ. In nucleotides, the CDR3 is TGTGCCAGCAGCTTAGCCGGGACAGGATACGAGCAGTACTTC. Translation: CASSLAGTGYEQYF.

The J gene is TRBJ2-1, the V gene TRBV27; 7 bases are shared with TRBD2. The CDR3 is made up of 14 amino acids. V gave up 5 bases and J gave up 5 bases; unmatched junction bases: 6. Germline CDR1 reads MNHEY; CDR2 reads SMNVEV (reference sequence). The CDR3, as DNA: TGTGCCAGCAGTCCCGGACTAGGGGACAATGAGCAGTTCTTC. This encodes CASSPGLGDNEQFF.

J is TRBJ2-5 and V is TRBV7-6; the D gene is possibly TRBD2 (6 bases). The germline gives CDR1 SGHVS, CDR2 FNYEAQ. Trimming left V 1 base short and J 4 bases short, with 10 bases between. The CDR3 runs 14 residues. CDR3 DNA sequence: TGTGCCAGCAGCTTAGAGGACTATACAGAGACCCAGTACTTC. This gives the protein CASSLEDYTETQYF.

The chain carries TRBV5-4 and TRBJ2-5, with a weak D call TRBD2 (6 bases). Germline loops: CDR1 SGHNT, CDR2 YYREEE (reference sequence). CDR3 size: 12 residues. V lost 5 bases and J lost 2, with 7 bases in between. This chain's CDR3 is CASRAGQETQYF. The CDR3 nucleotides are TGTGCCAGCAGGGCGGGACAAGAGACCCAGTACTTC.